This is a list of T cell receptor beta chains from one sample in a study of OX40 agonist ivuxolimab in advanced cancers. The repertoire was sequenced with immunoSEQ multiplex PCR; TCRdb's copy has only in-frame clones and lacks some. The top ten hold approximately 0.92% of the sample, which has 72,000 or so clones, around 90% seen once. Specimen: CD4+ or CD8+ T cells sorted from blood, collected in a trial of the OX40 agonist ivuxolimab. These receptors were obtained from an adult with an advanced solid tumor such as melanoma, head and neck, liver or kidney cancer. The CDR3 runs from the conserved cysteine through the conserved F or W. The D gene is left open where the match is weak. Size is omitted from some rows. Given values are once, few, many or a class for expanded clones.

d_gene,v_gene,abundance,j_gene,CDR3aa,CDR3nt
TRBD1,TRBV18,.,TRBJ2-7,CASSADRDEQYF,TGTGCCAGCTCAGCAGACAGGGACGAGCAGTACTTC
TRBD1,TRBV4-1,once,TRBJ1-2,CASSQGTGVLNYGYTF,TGCGCCAGCAGCCAAGGGACAGGAGTTTTGAACTATGGCTACACCTTC
TRBD1,TRBV19,.,TRBJ1-1,CASSIASTGVNTEAFF,TGTGCCAGTAGTATAGCGTCGACAGGGGTGAACACTGAAGCTTTCTTT
TRBD1,TRBV10-3,.,TRBJ1-5,CAIGEGQGSPQPQHF,TGTGCCATAGGTGAGGGACAGGGGTCCCCTCAGCCCCAGCATTTT
.,TRBV6-1,.,TRBJ1-2,CASTMNYGYTF,TGTGCCAGCACTATGAACTATGGCTACACCTTC
TRBD1,TRBV28,.,TRBJ1-5,CASSPRTGALLPRGQPQHF,TGTGCCAGCAGCCCTCGGACAGGGGCCTTACTTCCCCGCGGTCAGCCCCAGCATTTT
.,TRBV6-4,.,TRBJ1-1,CASRRTGGTEAFF,TGTGCCAGCAGAAGAACCGGGGGCACTGAAGCTTTCTTT
TRBD1,TRBV4-2,.,TRBJ2-2,CASSRPQGDTGELFF,TGTGCCAGCAGCCGTCCTCAGGGGGACACCGGGGAGCTGTTTTTT
.,TRBV29-1,.,TRBJ2-1,CSVDGTANNEQFF,TGCAGCGTTGACGGGACGGCAAACAATGAGCAGTTCTTC
TRBD1,TRBV27,few,TRBJ2-5,CASSRGQGAQETQYF,TGTGCCAGCAGTCGCGGACAGGGGGCTCAAGAGACCCAGTACTTC
.,TRBV29-1,.,TRBJ2-1,CSVTSIDSYNEQFF,TGCAGCGTAACTAGCATCGACTCCTACAATGAGCAGTTCTTC
.,TRBV28,.,TRBJ2-7,CASSPPPTPYRESTYEQYF,TGTGCCAGCAGTCCCCCCCCCACACCTTACAGGGAGTCCACCTACGAGCAGTACTTC
TRBD2,TRBV29-1,.,TRBJ2-1,CSVTLGTSGSSYNEQFF,TGCAGCGTTACCCTTGGGACTAGCGGGAGTTCGTACAATGAGCAGTTCTTC
TRBD1,TRBV9,.,TRBJ2-2,CASNRGSNTGELFF,TGTGCCAGTAACAGGGGGTCGAACACCGGGGAGCTGTTTTTT
.,TRBV2,.,TRBJ2-5,CASTLGAETQYF,TGTGCCAGCACCCTGGGGGCGGAGACCCAGTACTTC
.,TRBV7-2,.,TRBJ2-1,CASSLEVRNEQFF,TGTGCCAGCAGCTTAGAGGTTCGCAATGAGCAGTTCTTC
TRBD1,TRBV30,once,TRBJ1-2,CAWNGRGLGGYTF,TGTGCCTGGAATGGTAGGGGGCTTGGTGGCTACACCTTC
.,TRBV2,few,TRBJ1-1,CARKGNTEAFF,TGTGCCAGAAAGGGGAACACTGAAGCTTTCTTT